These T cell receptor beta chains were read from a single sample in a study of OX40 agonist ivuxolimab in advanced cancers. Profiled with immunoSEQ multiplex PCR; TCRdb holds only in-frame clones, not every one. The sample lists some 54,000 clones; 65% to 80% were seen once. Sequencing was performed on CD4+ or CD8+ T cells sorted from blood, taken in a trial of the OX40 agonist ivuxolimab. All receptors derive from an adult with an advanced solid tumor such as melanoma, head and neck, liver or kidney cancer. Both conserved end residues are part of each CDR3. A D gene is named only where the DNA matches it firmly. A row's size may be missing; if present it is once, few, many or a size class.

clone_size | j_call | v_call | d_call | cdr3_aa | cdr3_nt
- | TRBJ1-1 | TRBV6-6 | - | CASSYGGAGTEAFF | TGTGCCAGCAGTTATGGGGGAGCGGGCACTGAAGCTTTCTTT
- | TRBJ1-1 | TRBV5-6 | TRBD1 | CASTTGAWDTEAFF | TGTGCCAGCACCACAGGGGCTTGGGACACTGAAGCTTTCTTT
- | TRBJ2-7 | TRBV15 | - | CATSRDARTYYEQYF | TGTGCCACCAGCAGAGATGCGCGGACGTACTACGAGCAGTACTTC
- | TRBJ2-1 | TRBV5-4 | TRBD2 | CASSADLGLAGVYNEQFF | TGTGCCAGCAGCGCGGACCTGGGACTAGCGGGAGTCTACAATGAGCAGTTCTTC
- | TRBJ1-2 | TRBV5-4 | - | CASSDQKGLSYGYTF | TGTGCCAGCAGCGATCAAAAGGGGTTGAGTTATGGCTACACCTTC
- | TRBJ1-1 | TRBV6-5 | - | CASSYSVDTEAFF | TGTGCCAGCAGTTACTCAGTGGACACTGAAGCTTTCTTT
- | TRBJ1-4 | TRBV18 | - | CASSPTGTRNEKLFF | TGTGCCAGCTCACCTACGGGGACGAGAAATGAAAAACTGTTTTTT
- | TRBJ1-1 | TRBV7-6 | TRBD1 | CASTPPGGWSSNTEAFF | TGTGCCAGCACCCCTCCAGGGGGCTGGAGTTCAAACACTGAAGCTTTCTTT
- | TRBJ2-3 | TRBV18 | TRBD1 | CASSPPRSRGLADTQYF | TGTGCCAGCTCACCACCGAGAAGCAGGGGGCTCGCAGATACGCAGTATTTT
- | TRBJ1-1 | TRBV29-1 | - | CSVEEGQYGLPRAFF | TGCAGCGTTGAAGAGGGTCAGTATGGCCTGCCGCGAGCTTTCTTT
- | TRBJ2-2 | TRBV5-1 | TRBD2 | CASSWTSGSSGELFF | TGCGCCAGCAGCTGGACTAGCGGGAGCTCCGGGGAGCTGTTTTTT
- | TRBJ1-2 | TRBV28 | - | CASSLGARVYGYTF | TGTGCCAGCAGTTTGGGCGCGCGGGTATATGGCTACACCTTC
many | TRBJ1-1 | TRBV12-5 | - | CASGLEPKGGGMNTEAFF | TGTGCTAGTGGTTTGGAACCCAAAGGGGGAGGAATGAACACTGAAGCTTTCTTT
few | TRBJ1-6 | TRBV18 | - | CASSPGGPNSPLHF | TGTGCCAGCTCACCGGGCGGTCCAAATTCACCCCTCCACTTT
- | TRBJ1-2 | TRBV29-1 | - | CSVGQAEDGYGYTF | TGCAGCGTTGGGCAGGCGGAGGATGGGTATGGCTACACCTTC
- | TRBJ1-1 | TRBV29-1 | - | CSVGRGNTEAFF | TGCAGCGTTGGGCGGGGGAACACTGAAGCTTTCTTT
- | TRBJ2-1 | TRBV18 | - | CASSLLLQSSYNEQFF | TGTGCCAGCTCACTCTTATTACAAAGCTCCTACAATGAGCAGTTCTTC